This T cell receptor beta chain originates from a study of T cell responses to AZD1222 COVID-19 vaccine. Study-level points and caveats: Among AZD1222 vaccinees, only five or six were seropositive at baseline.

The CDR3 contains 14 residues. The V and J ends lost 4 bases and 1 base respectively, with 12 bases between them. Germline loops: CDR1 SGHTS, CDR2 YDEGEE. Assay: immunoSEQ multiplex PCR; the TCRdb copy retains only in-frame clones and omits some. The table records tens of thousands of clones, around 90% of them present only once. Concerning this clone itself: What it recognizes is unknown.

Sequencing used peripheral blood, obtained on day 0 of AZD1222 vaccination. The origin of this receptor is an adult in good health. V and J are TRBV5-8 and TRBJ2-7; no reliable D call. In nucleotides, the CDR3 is TGTGCCAGCAGCGAAGTTGGACGGTCCTACGAGCAGTACTTC. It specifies CASSEVGRSYEQYF.